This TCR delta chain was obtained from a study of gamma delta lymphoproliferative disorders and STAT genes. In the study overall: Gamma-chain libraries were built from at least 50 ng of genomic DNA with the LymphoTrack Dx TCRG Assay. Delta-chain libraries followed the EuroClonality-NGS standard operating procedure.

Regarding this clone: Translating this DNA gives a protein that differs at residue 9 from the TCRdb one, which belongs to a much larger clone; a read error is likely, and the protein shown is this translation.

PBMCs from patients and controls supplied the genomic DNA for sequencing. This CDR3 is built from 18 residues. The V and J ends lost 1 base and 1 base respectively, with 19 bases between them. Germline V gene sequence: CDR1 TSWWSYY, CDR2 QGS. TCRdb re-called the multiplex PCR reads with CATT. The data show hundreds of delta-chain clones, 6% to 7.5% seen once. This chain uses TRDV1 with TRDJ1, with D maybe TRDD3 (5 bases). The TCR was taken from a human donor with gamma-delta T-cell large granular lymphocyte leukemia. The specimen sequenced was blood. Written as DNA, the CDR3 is TGTGCTCTTGGGGAACCCATGGGGAATGTATTAACCACCGATAAACTCATCTTT. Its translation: CALGEPMGNVLTTDKLIF.